The clone carrying this T cell receptor beta chain appeared many times. What it binds is not known. Using constant-segment primers, 5'RACE produced TCR alpha and TCR beta cDNA libraries carrying sample barcodes and UMIs. TCRdb re-derived calls from the 5' RACE reads in MiXCR, one entry per CDR3 protein. The sample records fewer than 50,000 distinct CDR3 sequences, approximately 7.6% being singletons. Germline lookup yields CDR1 SGHRS and CDR2 YFSETQ. Trimming took off 3 bases at V and 3 bases at J, with 9 bases between the two ends. The length of the CDR3 is 13 residues. The data originate from a study of T-cell memory formation after mild COVID-19. Study in general: Across donors, TCR clusters were largely donor specific. General study findings and limits: The study found balanced CD4/CD8 in clones contracting day 15 to 85 and a CD4+ lean in later expanders.

The chain is built from TRBV5-1 and TRBJ1-1; D remains unclear. The clonotype comes from a man aged 18-30 years who had mild COVID-19 (a few samples of this study predate the infection). Cell type and time point are not known. The sequenced sample consisted of PBMCs or a T cell subset sorted from them (not recorded which). The CDR3 protein is CASSSRQDTEAFF. The CDR3 nucleotides are TGCGCCAGCAGCTCCCGACAAGACACTGAAGCTTTCTTT.